This TCR beta chain came from a study of tumor T cells in aggressive B-cell lymphoma. This CDR3 has 14 residues. Germline V CDR1 and CDR2: LNHDA, SQIVND (reference sequence). V trimming: 4 bases; J trimming: 5 bases; junction bases outside the gene matches: 3. Measured with immunoSEQ multiplex PCR; TCRdb has only the in-frame clones, and not every one. This sample has some 2,900 clones, with more than 75% found just once. This clone was found a few times. The V and J genes are TRBV19 and TRBJ1-5; TRBD1 agrees at 9 bases. Sequences were obtained from tumor tissue. This TCR was sampled from an adult with diffuse large B cell lymphoma. The CDR3 sequence: CASSTGTGHQPQHF. The CDR3 nucleotides read TGTGCCAGTAGTACTGGGACAGGGCATCAGCCCCAGCATTTT.